The 19 T cell receptor beta chains given below trace back to one sample, sequenced in a study of vaccination and CD4 T cells after COVID-19. At the Johns Hopkins FTIC core, DNA taken from cultured CD4+ T cells was sequenced by way of the Oncomine TCR Beta short-read assay. TCRdb fed the PCR reads into MiXCR, producing one record per CDR3 protein. Among roughly 12,000 distinct CDR3 sequences listed, approximately 80% were seen once. No antigen has been identified for these receptors. Specified treatment: approximately 9-day PBMC culture with coronavirus spike peptide pools or control peptides (ViraFEST assay). The sequenced sample was CD4+ T cells from blood, cultured in vitro. These receptors originate from a human donor who had recovered from COVID-19.

The chain employs TRBV28 and TRBJ1-1, with unresolved D. The V end was cut by 6 bases, the J end by 6 bases, with 11 bases between. The CDR3 runs 12 residues. CDR1 and CDR2 (germline): MDHEN, SYDVKM. The CDR3 region is CASRTLTSEAFF. The CDR3 DNA is TGTGCCAGCAGGACCCTGACCTCTGAAGCTTTCTTT.

The chain has TRBV6-6 and TRBJ1-2, with 8 bases aligning to TRBD1. CDR1 MNHNY and CDR2 SVGAGI come from the germline V gene (reference sequence). V shed 5 bases, J shed 1 base, and the junction held 12 bases outside the gene matches. CDR3 length: 17 amino acids. CDR3 sequence (DNA): TGTGCCAGCAGTGAAACGGCAGGGGGCGCCATTAACTATGGCTACACCTTC. Amino acid sequence: CASSETAGGAINYGYTF.

This clonotype has a handful of counts. The chain carries TRBV2 and TRBJ2-1; TRBD2 matches at 7 bases. Germline V gene data show CDR1 as SNHLY and CDR2 as FYNNEI. CDR3 length: 13 amino acids. J gave up 4 bases and V 7 bases, and 4 bases lay outside the gene matches. CDR3 sequence reads: CASTAGEYNEQFF. The CDR3 bases are TGTGCCAGCACCGCGGGAGAGTACAATGAGCAGTTCTTC.

The genes are TRBV20-1 and TRBJ1-1; D uncertain. The CDR3 spans 10 residues. V was clipped by 6 bases and J by 8 bases, with 10 bases between them. The germline CDR1 and CDR2 sequences are DFQATT and SNEGSKA (reference sequence). The CDR3 loop is CSAPRGEAFF. For the CDR3, the DNA is TGCAGTGCCCCCCGAGGAGAAGCTTTCTTT.

This chain links TRBV20-1 with TRBJ2-2, with 9 nucleotides matching TRBD1. The CDR3 is 18 residues long. Unmatched junction bases numbered 12, after V lost 0 bases and J lost 4 bases. The germline V gene has CDR1 DFQATT and CDR2 SNEGSKA (reference sequence). The DNA of the CDR3 is TGCAGTGCTAGAGATCGTACAGGGGGCGCCGGTGGCACCGGGGAGCTGTTTTTT. It translates to CSARDRTGGAGGTGELFF.

The table lists this clonotype with a few counts. The chain has TRBV6-4 and TRBJ2-7, with D possibly matching TRBD2 (5 bases). Germline V gene lookup returns CDR1 MRHNA and CDR2 SNTAGT. CDR3 length equals 15 residues. V gave up 5 bases and J gave up 0 bases, with 14 bases separating them. In DNA, the CDR3 is TGTGCCAGCAGTCCCGGGGTAGGGAGCTCCTACGAGCAGTACTTC. This codes for CASSPGVGSSYEQYF.

The chain employs TRBV20-1 and TRBJ2-2; possibly TRBD2 for D (6 bases). The V gene's germline CDR1 is DFQATT and CDR2 SNEGSKA (reference sequence). This CDR3 contains 13 residues. Trimming took 2 bases from V and 6 from J, leaving 10 bases between them. The CDR3, as DNA: TGCAGTGCTAGAATACTAGCCGCCGGGGAGCTGTTTTTT. Residues: CSARILAAGELFF.

This clonotype was counted a few times. The V gene is TRBV6-1, the J gene TRBJ1-1; a possible D gene is TRBD1 (5 bases). Germline lookup yields CDR1 MNHNS and CDR2 SASEGT. CDR3 length equals 15 residues. The V gene lost 6 bases and the J gene lost 5 bases, with 19 bases spanning the gap. The CDR3 reads CASSSPTRGGTEAFF. CDR3 nucleotides: TGTGCCAGCAGCTCACCAACCCGCGGGGGGACTGAAGCTTTCTTT.

J is TRBJ1-2 and V is TRBV2; D is uncertain. V was trimmed by 4 bases and J by 5 bases, leaving 14 bases between them. The CDR3 consists of 14 residues. The germline V gene encodes CDR1 SNHLY and CDR2 FYNNEI. In nucleotides, the CDR3 is TGTGCCAGCAGTGGAGGCAGGTTGGAGTATGGCTACACCTTC. It yields the protein CASSGGRLEYGYTF.

This clonotype showed up just a few times. The rearrangement links TRBV2 to TRBJ1-2; weak D call: TRBD1 (5 bases). The CDR3 is made up of 16 amino acids. V was trimmed by 3 bases and J by 3 bases, leaving 17 bases between them. CDR1 SNHLY and CDR2 FYNNEI come from the germline V gene. CDR3 nucleotides: TGTGCCAGCAGTGAGGGGCCAGCGGTCTTGGACTATGGCTACACCTTC. This codes for CASSEGPAVLDYGYTF.

This clonotype was counted a few times. The chain has TRBV6-1 and TRBJ2-7; D uncertain. Germline CDR1 is MNHNS and CDR2 is SASEGT. V dropped 6 bases and J dropped 0 bases, with 9 bases sitting between them. CDR3 length: 13 amino acids. This chain's CDR3 is CASSRRNSYEQYF. In DNA form, the CDR3 reads TGTGCCAGCAGCCGACGCAACTCCTACGAGCAGTACTTC.

This clonotype was counted only a few times. The genes are TRBV28 and TRBJ1-2; 8 bases are shared with TRBD1. V lost 5 bases to trimming and J lost 3 bases; unmatched junction nucleotides: 17. Germline assignment: CDR1 MDHEN and CDR2 SYDVKM. CDR3 size: 18 residues. CDR3 in DNA: TGTGCCAGCAGTCCCCCCCAGCAGGGGGCACGACGGGACTATGGCTACACCTTC. The encoded protein is CASSPPQQGARRDYGYTF.

V and J are TRBV6-1 and TRBJ1-5; D gene ambiguous. The CDR3 spans 12 residues. Trimming took off 8 bases at V and 7 bases at J, with 12 bases between the two ends. Germline-derived CDR1 and CDR2 are MNHNS and SASEGT. The CDR3 is CASQALGQPQHF. CDR3 nucleotides: TGTGCCAGCCAGGCACTTGGACAGCCCCAGCATTTT.

The CDR3, as DNA: TGTGCCAGCAGTTACTCTGGCCAGGGTGAAGCTTTCTTT. Protein product: CASSYSGQGEAFF. This chain connects TRBV6-5 to TRBJ1-1, with D possibly being TRBD1 (5 bases). V was pared by 0 bases and J by 7 bases, with 9 bases between. Germline CDR1 reads MNHEY; CDR2 reads SVGAGI. The CDR3 extends over 13 amino acids.

This clonotype was counted once. The chain couples TRBV21-1 to TRBJ1-5. TRBV21-1 is shown as a pseudogene. This CDR3 contains 17 residues. CDR3 residues: CASSQFPRQANNQPQHF. In DNA, the CDR3 is TGTGCCAGCAGTCAGTTTCCAAGGCAGGCCAACAATCAGCCCCAGCATTTT.

The V call is TRBV20-1, the J call TRBJ2-3; 7 bases match TRBD1. This CDR3 has 10 residues. Per the germline V gene, CDR1 is DFQATT and CDR2 is SNEGSKA (reference sequence). J gave up 14 bases and V 6 bases, and 8 bases lay outside the gene matches. CDR3 residues: CSAKGQQAYF. The CDR3 DNA reads as TGCAGTGCCAAGGGACAGCAGGCGTATTTT.

The rearrangement links TRBV5-4 to TRBJ2-1; 11 positions agree with TRBD1. CDR3 size: 17 residues. Germline V lookup: CDR1 SGHNT, CDR2 YYREEE (reference sequence). V was pared by 0 bases and J by 3 bases, with 5 bases of the junction left unmatched. The CDR3 DNA sequence: TGTGCCAGCAGCTTGGGTGGGGGACAGGGGGGCTACAATGAGCAGTTCTTC. Translating gives CASSLGGGQGGYNEQFF.

The chain uses TRBV18 and TRBJ1-5, with D perhaps TRBD1 (5 bases). Germline V lookup: CDR1 KGHSH, CDR2 LQKENI. Deletions cut 0 bases from V and 2 bases from J, with 8 bases between. This CDR3 comprises 15 residues. CDR3 sequence reads: CASSPPGQGNQPQHF. The CDR3 DNA sequence: TGTGCCAGCTCACCACCGGGGCAGGGCAATCAGCCCCAGCATTTT. Using reference TRBV18 and TRBJ1-5 for the parts outside the CDR3, the full variable domain is NAGVMQNPRHLVRRRGQEARLRCSPMKGHSHVYWYRQLPEEGLKFMVYLQKENIIDESGMPKERFSAEFPKEGPSILRIQQVVRGDSAAYFCASSPPGQGNQPQHFGDGTRLSIL.

The rearrangement uses TRBV14 and TRBJ1-2, with D possibly being TRBD1 (5 bases). The CDR3 loop spans 12 amino acids. Germline-derived CDR1 and CDR2 are SGHDN and FVKESK. Trimming shortened V by 2 bases and J by 7 bases, and 8 bases separated the two germline ends. The chain's CDR3 is CASSQQGVGYTF. The CDR3 nucleotides are TGTGCCAGCAGCCAACAAGGGGTTGGCTACACCTTC.